This entry lists 15 T cell receptor beta chains sequenced from one sample in a study of cytomegalovirus exposure and HLA in healthy donors. This PCR relied on a set of 60 Vbeta primers and 13 Jbeta primers. Measured with immunoSEQ multiplex PCR; TCRdb has only the in-frame clones, and not every one. The sample has roughly 90,000 clones, 80% to 90% seen once. The material sequenced was PBMCs. These receptors came from a man in his thirties or forties in good health and CMV-seropositive.

This clone was counted only a few times. This rearrangement joins TRBV6-5 to TRBJ1-5; 9 positions match TRBD1. The CDR3 loop spans 12 amino acids. J gave up 11 bases and V 5 bases, and 4 bases lay outside the gene matches. Germline values: CDR1 MNHEY, CDR2 SVGAGI. The CDR3 loop reads CASSGTGRAQHF. The DNA for the CDR3 is TGTGCCAGCAGTGGGACAGGGAGAGCCCAGCATTTT.

There are a few counts of this clone. The rearrangement uses TRBV6-5 and TRBJ2-7; a weak D match, TRBD2 (5 bases). Germline V gene sequence: CDR1 MNHEY, CDR2 SVGAGI. The V and J ends lost 8 bases and 1 base respectively, with 15 bases between them. This CDR3 is 14 amino acids long. This chain's CDR3 is CASRRRTGSYEQYF. The CDR3 DNA sequence: TGTGCCAGCCGAAGGAGGACGGGGTCCTACGAGCAGTACTTC.

The chain links TRBV4-2 to TRBJ2-5; 12 bases agree with TRBD2. The V segment lost 0 bases and the J segment 2 bases; nucleotides outside the gene matches: 4. Germline values: CDR1 LGHNA, CDR2 YNFKEQ. The CDR3 consists of 17 residues. CDR3 protein: CASSQDLAGGSQETQYF. The DNA of the CDR3 is TGTGCCAGCAGCCAAGACCTAGCGGGAGGGTCACAAGAGACCCAGTACTTC.

This chain uses TRBV6-5 with TRBJ2-7; TRBD2 matches at 11 bases. This CDR3 is 16 amino acids long. V was clipped by 3 bases and J by 3 bases; unmatched bases: 7. Germline CDR1 and CDR2: MNHEY and SVGAGI. The DNA of the CDR3 is TGTGCCAGCAGTTATCCGCCGGGACTAGCGGACTACGAGCAGTACTTC. Amino acid sequence: CASSYPPGLADYEQYF.

This clone came up a few times. The chain uses TRBV6-6 and TRBJ2-7; D gene uncertain. This CDR3 has 14 amino acids. Germline CDR1 reads MNHNY; CDR2 reads SVGAGI (reference sequence). Trimming stripped 2 bases from V and 6 bases from J, with 14 bases between. CDR3 nucleotide sequence: TGTGCCAGCAGTTACAATAGTGCTACTGGCGAGCAGTACTTC. It codes for CASSYNSATGEQYF.

V gene TRBV10-3 combines with J gene TRBJ2-1; 7 positions match TRBD2. V dropped 6 bases and J dropped 3; count of bases not matched to a gene: 8. The CDR3 covers 15 residues. Germline loops: CDR1 ENHRY, CDR2 SYGVKD. The CDR3 sequence: CAIRGAGVVYNEQFF. For the CDR3, the DNA is TGTGCCATCAGAGGGGCGGGAGTAGTCTACAATGAGCAGTTCTTC.

This clone occurred once. The chain joins TRBV10-3 to TRBJ2-2, with 9 bases identical to TRBD2. There are 15 residues in the CDR3. Trimming cost V 2 bases and J 3 bases; bases outside gene matches: 1. Germline V gene data show CDR1 as ENHRY and CDR2 as SYGVKD. In DNA form, the CDR3 reads TGTGCCATCAGTGAGACTAGCGGGTACACCGGGGAGCTGTTTTTT. Protein sequence: CAISETSGYTGELFF.

This chain uses TRBV9 with TRBJ2-2; 8 bases agree with TRBD1. The V and J ends lost 4 bases and 4 bases, in that order; junction bases with no gene match: 3. The CDR3 length is 14 residues. Per the germline V gene, CDR1 is SGDLS and CDR2 is YYNGEE. Here the CDR3 reads CASSFTGGTGELFF. The CDR3 DNA reads as TGTGCCAGCAGCTTTACAGGGGGCACCGGGGAGCTGTTTTTT.

This clone has just one count. The chain couples TRBV19 to TRBJ2-2; 11 bases map to TRBD2. Germline loops: CDR1 LNHDA, CDR2 SQIVND (reference sequence). The CDR3 has 15 residues. The V and J ends lost 7 bases and 3 bases, in that order; junction bases with no gene match: 4. CDR3 sequence (DNA): TGTGCCAGTACTGGGACTAGCGGATACACCGGGGAGCTGTTTTTT. Its translation: CASTGTSGYTGELFF.

The chain carries TRBV6-6 and TRBJ2-2; D gene unclear. CDR3 size: 14 residues. CDR1 is MNHNY and CDR2 is SVGAGI in the germline V gene (reference sequence). Trimming pared 6 bases from V and 0 bases from J, leaving 8 bases between. In nucleotides, the CDR3 is TGTGCCAGCAGCCCCCTAGCGAACACCGGGGAGCTGTTTTTT. It specifies CASSPLANTGELFF.

The chain uses TRBV27 and TRBJ2-2, with 11 bases identical to TRBD1. This CDR3 contains 17 residues. Unmatched junction bases numbered 8, after V lost 7 bases and J lost 1 base. Germline CDR1 and CDR2: MNHEY and SMNVEV (reference sequence). DNA for the CDR3: TGTGCCAGCAATAGGGACAGGGGGTTCGAGAACACCGGGGAGCTGTTTTTT. It encodes CASNRDRGFENTGELFF.

V is TRBV11-2 and J is TRBJ1-6; perhaps TRBD1 as D (5 bases). V lost 1 base to trimming and J lost 7 bases, with 14 bases between them. The CDR3 extends over 16 amino acids. Germline V gene data show CDR1 as SGHAT and CDR2 as FQNNGV. CDR3 sequence reads: CASSLAWGGTNSPLHF. DNA of the CDR3: TGTGCCAGCAGCTTAGCCTGGGGCGGGACCAATTCACCCCTCCACTTT.

The chain is built from TRBV9 and TRBJ2-3; TRBD1 aligns across 7 bases. CDR3 size: 14 residues. Trimming at V came to 4 bases and at J to 6 bases, leaving 8 bases not matched to a gene. CDR1 and CDR2 from the germline V gene are SGDLS and YYNGEE. CDR3 sequence reads: CASSPRTGRDTQYF. Written as DNA, the CDR3 is TGTGCCAGCAGCCCTAGGACAGGAAGGGATACGCAGTATTTT.

The chain recombines TRBV28 with TRBJ2-1, with 12 nucleotides matching TRBD1. CDR1 and CDR2 (germline): MDHEN, SYDVKM. The CDR3 sequence is 16 residues long. With V trimmed by 2 bases and J by 13 bases, 12 bases remained unmatched. The CDR3 protein is CASSLPGQGALNFQFF. CDR3 DNA: TGTGCCAGCAGTTTACCGGGACAGGGGGCTCTTAACTTCCAGTTCTTC.

The chain combines TRBV7-9 with TRBJ2-7; TRBD1 is a possible D gene (5 bases). The V gene's germline CDR1 is SEHNR and CDR2 FQNEAQ (reference sequence). The CDR3 runs 16 residues. V was trimmed by 5 bases and J by 2 bases, leaving 19 bases between them. As DNA, the CDR3 is TGTGCCAGCAGCCCGCTAGGTAAGACAGCGACCTACGAGCAGTACTTC. Its protein product is CASSPLGKTATYEQYF.